What follows are 32 T cell receptor beta chains derived from one specimen sequenced in a study of T-cell reconstitution after alpha-beta-depleted transplantation in children. Unique molecular identifiers were built into the TCRbeta library. TCRdb redid the calling of the PCR reads with MiXCR, one entry per CDR3 protein. The repertoire holds hundreds of thousands of distinct CDR3 sequences, with around 17% as singletons. The source was PBMCs from the stem cell graft donor, collected from the stem cell graft. These receptors originate from a human donor who donated a stem cell graft to a child with acute myeloid leukemia.

The chain is built from TRBV3-1 and TRBJ2-2; no reliable D call. V was shortened by 3 bases and J by 5 bases, with 7 bases between the two germline ends. This CDR3 comprises 13 residues. The germline CDR1 and CDR2 sequences are LGHDT and YNNKEL (reference sequence). CDR3 region: CASSHEFTGELFF. As DNA, the CDR3 is TGTGCCAGCAGCCATGAGTTTACCGGGGAGCTGTTTTTT. Full variable domain (outside the CDR3, taken from reference TRBV3-1 and TRBJ2-2): DTAVSQTPKYLVTQMGNDKSIKCEQNLGHDTMYWYKQDSKKFLKIMFSYNNKELIINETVPNRFSPKSPDKAHLNLHINSLELGDSAVYFCASSHEFTGELFFGEGSRLTVL.

The table lists this clonotype with a few counts. This sequence joins TRBV18 and TRBJ1-2, with TRBD1 as a possible D gene (5 bases). The germline CDR1 and CDR2 sequences are KGHSH and LQKENI. The V and J ends lost 8 bases and 3 bases respectively, with 10 bases between them. This CDR3 comprises 12 residues. The CDR3 bases are TGTGCCAGCGCCGGGGGGGACTATGGCTACACCTTC. This codes for CASAGGDYGYTF.

The chain recombines TRBV5-5 with TRBJ1-2, with D maybe TRBD1 (5 bases). This CDR3 is built from 17 residues. V was pared by 5 bases and J by 4 bases, with 24 bases between. The V gene's germline CDR1 is SGHKS and CDR2 YYEKEE (reference sequence). The CDR3: CASRRGPGTDGAYGYTF. The CDR3 DNA reads as TGTGCCAGCAGAAGGGGCCCCGGGACGGATGGGGCCTATGGCTACACCTTC.

The chain combines TRBV20-1 with TRBJ2-2, with unresolved D. The CDR3 spans 13 residues. The V end lost 7 bases, the J end lost 0 bases, and 9 bases lay between the germline ends. Germline values: CDR1 DFQATT, CDR2 SNEGSKA (reference sequence). CDR3 nucleotides: TGCAGTGGTGGCCGATCGAACACCGGGGAGCTGTTTTTT. Translating gives CSGGRSNTGELFF.

This clonotype was observed a handful of times. V gene TRBV7-9 combines with J gene TRBJ1-2; D is ambiguous. Looked up from germline, CDR1 is SEHNR and CDR2 is FQNEAQ (reference sequence). Trimming took off 1 base at V and 6 bases at J, with 9 bases between the two ends. The CDR3 spans 13 residues. The CDR3 DNA is TGTGCCAGCAGCTTAGGAATAGGGCATGGCTACACCTTC. The encoded protein is CASSLGIGHGYTF.

V is TRBV7-2 and J is TRBJ1-5; D might be TRBD1 (5 bases). The CDR3 is 15 residues long. Trimming removed 1 base at V and 0 bases at J, with 7 bases between. Germline loops: CDR1 SGHTA, CDR2 FQGNSA. The CDR3 is CASSLEGNSNQPQHF. The CDR3 bases are TGTGCCAGCAGCTTAGAGGGGAATAGCAATCAGCCCCAGCATTTT.

The rearrangement uses TRBV5-1 and TRBJ1-2, with D uncertain. This CDR3 is 15 amino acids long. V lost 2 bases and J 2 bases, leaving 13 bases between the germline ends. Germline values: CDR1 SGHRS, CDR2 YFSETQ. The CDR3, as DNA: TGCGCCAGCAGCTTTAACAGTGCCGGGAACTATGGCTACACCTTC. It specifies CASSFNSAGNYGYTF.

J is TRBJ1-1 and V is TRBV4-3, with D maybe TRBD1 (5 bases). Germline V gene data show CDR1 as LGHNA and CDR2 as YSLEER. The CDR3 has 15 residues. Trimming left V 3 bases short and J 1 base short, with 12 bases between. The CDR3 DNA is TGCGCCAGCAGCCACGCCGGGACGGCGAACACTGAAGCTTTCTTT. This codes for CASSHAGTANTEAFF.

The chain couples TRBV20-1 to TRBJ2-1; D perhaps matches TRBD2 (5 bases). The germline V gene has CDR1 DFQATT and CDR2 SNEGSKA (reference sequence). V lost 6 bases and J lost 0, with 24 bases in between. CDR3 length equals 18 residues. The CDR3 DNA follows: TGCAGTGCCCCAGGTGGCGGGTCTGATTATAGCTCCTACAATGAGCAGTTCTTC. Protein product: CSAPGGGSDYSSYNEQFF.

This clonotype was observed many times. This rearrangement joins TRBV20-1 to TRBJ2-1; D unresolved. The germline V gene encodes CDR1 DFQATT and CDR2 SNEGSKA (reference sequence). The CDR3 loop spans 12 amino acids. The V end lost 5 bases, the J end lost 7 bases, and 12 bases lay between the germline ends. For the CDR3, the DNA is TGCAGTGCTCTGTGGCAACCTAATGAGCAGTTCTTC. This gives the protein CSALWQPNEQFF.

J is TRBJ2-3 and V is TRBV4-3; 7 nucleotides line up with TRBD1. The J segment lost 8 bases and the V segment lost 4 bases, leaving 3 bases of the junction unmatched. The CDR3 length is 12 residues. CDR1 and CDR2 (germline): LGHNA, YSLEER. Here the CDR3 DNA reads TGCGCCAGCAGCCTTCGACAGGGTACGCAGTATTTT. Residues: CASSLRQGTQYF.

This clonotype was detected ten times or more. The V and J genes are TRBV20-1 and TRBJ1-5, with 9 bases aligning to TRBD1. Trimming took 0 bases from V and 7 from J; bases not matched to a gene: 16. Germline V gene data show CDR1 as DFQATT and CDR2 as SNEGSKA (reference sequence). The CDR3 sequence is 18 residues long. CDR3 loop: CSARDPLWLGQGSQPQHF. For the CDR3, the DNA is TGCAGTGCTAGAGATCCTCTTTGGCTTGGACAGGGGTCGCAGCCCCAGCATTTT.

This clonotype was observed a few times. The chain combines TRBV7-9 with TRBJ1-2; unclear D gene. CDR1 and CDR2 (germline): SEHNR, FQNEAQ (reference sequence). V lost 1 base to trimming and J lost 4 bases, with 13 bases between them. The CDR3 is 15 amino acids. The CDR3 DNA reads TGTGCCAGCAGCTTAGGCGGCCTAGGGTCCTATGGCTACACCTTC. It encodes CASSLGGLGSYGYTF.

J is TRBJ2-7 and V is TRBV5-1; D might be TRBD1 (6 bases). Per the germline V gene, CDR1 is SGHRS and CDR2 is YFSETQ. V was pared by 4 bases and J by 5 bases, with 10 bases between. This CDR3 region has 12 residues. The DNA of the CDR3 is TGCGCCAGCAGCCCCAGGGGTCACGAGCAGTACTTC. Residues: CASSPRGHEQYF.

The sample holds many counts of this clonotype. The V gene is TRBV20-1, the J gene TRBJ2-2; TRBD1 aligns across 12 bases. Germline values: CDR1 DFQATT, CDR2 SNEGSKA (reference sequence). The CDR3 runs 18 residues. The junction had 5 bases not matched to a gene; V was cut back by 0 bases and J by 0 bases. Written as DNA, the CDR3 is TGCAGTGCTAGAGATCGGGACAGGGGGCCCCCGAACACCGGGGAGCTGTTTTTT. It is translated as CSARDRDRGPPNTGELFF.

In its sample, this clonotype was seen a few times. The V gene is TRBV7-2, the J gene TRBJ2-5; 9 bases match TRBD1. J was trimmed by 5 bases and V by 1 base; bases with no gene match: 8. CDR1 is SGHTA and CDR2 is FQGNSA in the germline V gene. The CDR3 loop spans 16 amino acids. In nucleotides, the CDR3 is TGTGCCAGCAGCTTAGATGGGACAGGGAGAATGGAGACCCAGTACTTC. It is translated as CASSLDGTGRMETQYF.

Ten or more counts support this clonotype. The chain carries TRBV21-1 and TRBJ2-3; the table's D gene call, TRBD2, was not cross checked with the DNA. TRBV21-1 is a recognized pseudogene. The CDR3 totals 16 residues. Here the CDR3 DNA reads TGTGCCAGCAGCGCCCGTCAGCGGGGGAGCACAGATACGCAGTATTTT. This encodes CASSARQRGSTDTQYF.

Ten or more counts support this clonotype. The CDR3 DNA follows: TGTGCCAGCAGCTTTGACAGGAGGAACACTGAAGCTTTCTTT. This translates into CASSFDRRNTEAFF. The rearrangement links TRBV7-2 to TRBJ1-1; D may be TRBD1 (6 bases). Deletions cut 3 bases from V and 1 base from J, with 9 bases between. Germline-derived CDR1 and CDR2 are SGHTA and FQGNSA. The CDR3 has 14 amino acids. Together with reference TRBV7-2 and TRBJ1-1, the CDR3 gives the full variable domain: GAGVSQSPSNKVTEKGKDVELRCDPISGHTALYWYRQSLGQGLEFLIYFQGNSAPDKSGLPSDRFSAERTGGSVSTLTIQRTQQEDSAVYLCASSFDRRNTEAFFGQGTRLTVV.

This clonotype was seen repeatedly, ten times or more. The chain links TRBV20-1 to TRBJ1-5; 8 nucleotides agree with TRBD1. CDR3 size: 15 residues. J lost 1 base, V lost 2 bases, and 4 bases had no gene match. Germline CDR1 reads DFQATT; CDR2 reads SNEGSKA (reference sequence). The CDR3 nucleotides read TGCAGTGCTAGAACGGGACAGGCGAGCAATCAGCCCCAGCATTTT. Amino acid sequence: CSARTGQASNQPQHF.

A remark on this clonotype: This may be a read error: a much more frequent sequence differs by one nucleotide. This sequence joins TRBV6-1 and TRBJ1-5; D might be TRBD1 (6 bases). The V gene's germline CDR1 is MNHNS and CDR2 SASEGT. V dropped 5 bases and J dropped 5 bases, with 16 bases sitting between them. The CDR3 covers 15 residues. The CDR3 spells CASSLAGEGDQPQHF. In DNA, the CDR3 is TGTGCCAGCAGTCTTGCAGGGGAGGGGGATCAGCCCCAGCATTTT.

The sample holds a few counts of this clonotype. The V gene is TRBV27, the J gene TRBJ2-7, with D possibly TRBD1 on 6 matching bases. The CDR3 covers 14 residues. CDR1 and CDR2 from the germline V gene are MNHEY and SMNVEV (reference sequence). The ends were cut back, 6 bases at V and 2 bases at J, with 14 bases in the middle. In DNA, the CDR3 is TGTGCCAGCAGCCCTTCAGGGGAGCCCTACGAGCAGTACTTC. It translates to CASSPSGEPYEQYF.

In its sample, this clonotype was seen many times. V usage is TRBV20-1 and J usage is TRBJ1-5, with unresolved D. With 3 bases removed from V and 6 bases from J, the gap between germline ends came to 21 bases. This CDR3 is 16 amino acids long. Looked up from germline, CDR1 is DFQATT and CDR2 is SNEGSKA (reference sequence). CDR3 loop: CSARAPEAHGSQPQHF. Written as DNA, the CDR3 is TGCAGTGCTAGGGCCCCGGAGGCCCACGGGAGTCAGCCCCAGCATTTT.

A few counts support this clonotype. The rearrangement uses TRBV7-2 and TRBJ1-6; TRBD1 matches at 8 bases. V shed 1 base and J 9 bases; nucleotides not matched to a gene: 8. Germline assignment: CDR1 SGHTA and CDR2 FQGNSA. The CDR3 has 16 residues. CDR3: CASSLVGQGATSPLHF. Written as DNA, the CDR3 is TGTGCCAGCAGCTTAGTGGGGCAGGGGGCGACTTCACCCCTCCACTTT.

The rearrangement uses TRBV21-1 and TRBJ1-5. TRBV21-1 is assigned pseudogene status. This CDR3 spans 16 amino acids. In DNA, the CDR3 is TGTGCCAGCAGCAAAAGCGATAATGGCGTGTGTCAGCCCCAGCATTTT. This translates into CASSKSDNGVCQPQHF.

The rearrangement uses TRBV7-2 and TRBJ1-1; D unclear. Germline CDR1 reads SGHTA; CDR2 reads FQGNSA. The CDR3 is 14 amino acids. The V end was cut by 1 base, the J end by 6 bases, with 12 bases between. The CDR3 here is CASSLEYRDPEAFF. CDR3 coding DNA: TGTGCCAGCAGCTTAGAATACCGAGACCCTGAAGCTTTCTTT. Variable domain in full (rest from reference TRBV7-2 and TRBJ1-1): GAGVSQSPSNKVTEKGKDVELRCDPISGHTALYWYRQSLGQGLEFLIYFQGNSAPDKSGLPSDRFSAERTGGSVSTLTIQRTQQEDSAVYLCASSLEYRDPEAFFGQGTRLTVV.

This clonotype was seen a handful of times. For the CDR3, the DNA is TGTGCCAGCAGCTTAGTCCGGGGGGGCTCGAATACGCAGTATTTT. Translating gives CASSLVRGGSNTQYF. This chain links TRBV7-2 with TRBJ2-3; 8 bases line up with TRBD2. Germline V gives CDR1 SGHTA, CDR2 FQGNSA. The J segment lost 7 bases and the V segment lost 1 base, leaving 7 bases of the junction unmatched. The length of the CDR3 is 15 residues.

This clonotype appeared many times. The CDR3 DNA reads as TGTGCCAGCAGCTTAGTTGTCGACGAAAAACTGTTTTTT. Translating it yields CASSLVVDEKLFF. The V gene is TRBV7-2, the J gene TRBJ1-4; unclear D gene. Trimming cost V 1 base and J 8 bases, with 8 bases left between them. Germline V gives CDR1 SGHTA, CDR2 FQGNSA. The CDR3 length is 13 residues.

This clonotype came up many times. This chain connects TRBV12-3 or TRBV12-4 to TRBJ1-1; D gene uncertain. V lost 7 bases to trimming and J lost 1 base, with 10 bases between them. This CDR3 comprises 13 residues. The CDR3 region is CASIIQKNTEAFF. DNA of the CDR3: TGTGCCAGCATCATACAGAAGAACACTGAAGCTTTCTTT.

The genes are TRBV28 and TRBJ1-2; D unclear. The germline V and J ends were trimmed by 5 bases and 2 bases, with 6 bases remaining between them. Germline V CDR1 and CDR2: MDHEN, SYDVKM. This CDR3 region has 12 residues. The CDR3 sequence is CASSPRNYGYTF. The CDR3 nucleotides read TGTGCCAGCAGTCCTCGAAACTATGGCTACACCTTC.

The chain employs TRBV21-1 and TRBJ1-5. TRBV21-1 is a pseudogene locus. This CDR3 has 14 amino acids. CDR3 sequence: CASAGGGGNQPQHF. The CDR3 DNA reads TGTGCCAGCGCCGGAGGGGGGGGCAATCAGCCCCAGCATTTT.

Ten or more counts support this clonotype. The chain is built from TRBV29-1 and TRBJ2-3; D not certain. The length of the CDR3 is 12 residues. V was clipped by 1 base and J by 2 bases, with 4 bases between them. Germline V gene data show CDR1 as SQVTM and CDR2 as ANQGSEA. DNA of the CDR3: TGCAGCGTTGAAGTCCACACAGATACGCAGTATTTT. It is translated as CSVEVHTDTQYF.

This clonotype was counted only a few times. CDR3 sequence: CSVEGVAASYNEQFF. CDR3 nucleotide sequence: TGCAGCGTTGAAGGGGTAGCGGCCTCCTACAATGAGCAGTTCTTC. The chain couples TRBV29-1 to TRBJ2-1; a weak D match, TRBD2 (6 bases). Germline CDR1 reads SQVTM; CDR2 reads ANQGSEA. The V and J ends lost 1 base and 0 bases respectively, with 10 bases between them. The CDR3 totals 15 residues.